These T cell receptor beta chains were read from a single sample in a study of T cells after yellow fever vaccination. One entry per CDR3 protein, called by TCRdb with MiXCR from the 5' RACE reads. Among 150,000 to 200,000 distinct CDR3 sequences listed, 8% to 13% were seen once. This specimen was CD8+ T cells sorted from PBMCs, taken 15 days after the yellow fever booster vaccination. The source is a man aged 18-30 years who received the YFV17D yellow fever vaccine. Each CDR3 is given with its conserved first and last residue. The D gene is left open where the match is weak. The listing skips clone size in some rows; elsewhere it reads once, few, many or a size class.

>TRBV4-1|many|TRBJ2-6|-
TGCGCCAGCAGCCAAGATATGACAGTTCCCTCTACGGGGGCCAACGTCCTGACTTTC
CASSQDMTVPSTGANVLTF
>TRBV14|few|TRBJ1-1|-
TGTGCCAGCAGCTCGGGACCCCTGGCGGAGGACACTGAAGCTTTCTTT
CASSSGPLAEDTEAFF
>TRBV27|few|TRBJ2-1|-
TGTGCCAGCAGCGCAAGTGTTAGCGGACAGAGTGAGCAGTTCTTC
CASSASVSGQSEQFF
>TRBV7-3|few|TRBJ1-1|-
TGTGCCAGCAGCTTAGTTCGGAGGGAAGGAAGAACTGAAGCTTTCTTT
CASSLVRREGRTEAFF
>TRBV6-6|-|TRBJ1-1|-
TGTGCCAGCACGCGAGGCACTGAAGCTTTCTTT
CASTRGTEAFF
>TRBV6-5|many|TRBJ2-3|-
TGTGCCAGCAGTTACTCAGGTTCGGCGGATACGCAGTATTTT
CASSYSGSADTQYF
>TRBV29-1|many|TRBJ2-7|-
TGCAGCGCCTTGCTTTCTCATTCTAACGAGCAGTACTTC
CSALLSHSNEQYF
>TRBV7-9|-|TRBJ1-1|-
TGTGCCAGCGATTCTACTGGGCATGTGCAAGCTTTCTTT
CASDSTGHVQAFF
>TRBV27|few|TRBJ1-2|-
TGTGCCAGCAGTGAGGAGGGACAACGGTGGAGGGGCTACACCTTC
CASSEEGQRWRGYTF
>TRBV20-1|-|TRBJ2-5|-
TGCAGTGCTAGCCCGGACCACCAAGAGACCCAGTACTTC
CSASPDHQETQYF
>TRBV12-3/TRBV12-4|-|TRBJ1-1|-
TGTGCCAGCAAGTCTGGGTGGGCTGAAGCTTTCTTT
CASKSGWAEAFF
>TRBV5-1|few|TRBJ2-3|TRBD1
TGCGCCAGCAGGGGGGACAGACTCACAGATACGCAGTATTTT
CASRGDRLTDTQYF
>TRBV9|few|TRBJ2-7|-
TGTGCCAGCAGCGTAGAGGACTCCTACGAGCAGTACTTC
CASSVEDSYEQYF
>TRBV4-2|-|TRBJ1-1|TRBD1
TGTGCCAGCAGCCAGGGACAGGGGGCGAGGGACACTGAAGCTTTCTTT
CASSQGQGARDTEAFF
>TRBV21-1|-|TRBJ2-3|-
TGTGCCAGTATGGAGGACGGTAGCACAGATACGCAGTATTTT
CASMEDGSTDTQYF
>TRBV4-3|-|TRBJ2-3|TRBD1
TGCGCCAGCAGCCAAAGCCACCCCGGGACAGGGGATGGACGGGAAGATACGCAGTATTTT
CASSQSHPGTGDGREDTQYF
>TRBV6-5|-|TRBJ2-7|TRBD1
TGTGCCAGCAGTTACCCCGGACAGGGGGTCTACGAGCAGTACTTC
CASSYPGQGVYEQYF
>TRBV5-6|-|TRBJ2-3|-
TGTGCCAGCAGCTTGGCCAACCCAAGCACAGATACGCAGTATTTT
CASSLANPSTDTQYF
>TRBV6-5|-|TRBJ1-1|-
TGTGCCAGCAGTTACTTTGGGGGGACTGAAGCTTTCTTT
CASSYFGGTEAFF
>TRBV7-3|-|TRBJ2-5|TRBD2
TGTGCCAGCAGCACCTTAGCGGGGGCTGGAGAGACCCAGTACTTC
CASSTLAGAGETQYF
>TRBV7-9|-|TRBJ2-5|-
TGTGCCAGCAGCTTAGCCCACTCTACAGGGGAGACCCAGTACTTC
CASSLAHSTGETQYF
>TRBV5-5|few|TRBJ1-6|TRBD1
TGTGCCAGCAGCTCCGGACAGGGGGATTCACCCCTCCACTTT
CASSSGQGDSPLHF
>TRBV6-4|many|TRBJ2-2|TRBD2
TGTGCCAGCAGTGAAAGCGGGGGGGCCACCGGGGAGCTGTTTTTT
CASSESGGATGELFF
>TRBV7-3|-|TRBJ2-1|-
TGTGCCAGCAGCTTCCAGGGGACATCCTACAATGAGCAGTTCTTC
CASSFQGTSYNEQFF
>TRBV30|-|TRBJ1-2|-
TGTGCCTCCCGCCGAGGGGCGAACTATGGCTACACCTTC
CASRRGANYGYTF
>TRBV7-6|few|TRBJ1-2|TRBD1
TGTGCCAGCAGCCCGACAGGGTTCTATGGCTACACCTTC
CASSPTGFYGYTF
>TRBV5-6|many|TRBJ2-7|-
TGTGCCAGCAGCTTGTTGCTGGATTACGAGCAGTACTTC
CASSLLLDYEQYF
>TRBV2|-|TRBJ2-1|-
TGTGCCAGCAGTGTCTTGGGCAATGAGCAGTTCTTC
CASSVLGNEQFF
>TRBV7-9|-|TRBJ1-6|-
TGTGCCGCGGCGGGGGGGGGAAAGAATTCACCCCTCCACTTT
CAAAGGGKNSPLHF
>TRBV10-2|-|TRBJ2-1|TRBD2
TGCGCCAGCAGGGGGGGGGGTAATGAGCAGTTCTTC
CASRGGGNEQFF
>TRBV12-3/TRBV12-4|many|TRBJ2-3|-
TGTGCCAGCAGAACCCTGGGGGGCTTAGATACGCAGTATTTT
CASRTLGGLDTQYF
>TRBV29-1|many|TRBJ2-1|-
TGCAGCGTTGTGGAACCGACATACAATGAGCAGTTCTTC
CSVVEPTYNEQFF